This TCR beta chain was captured in a study of blood T cell repertoires in COVID-19. Overall study: There were acute and convalescent COVID-19 samples, and they came from the United States, Italy and Spain. PBMCs, B-cell-depleted T cells, or T cells were the source of the cDNA or gDNA that made up the material.

Original processing methods: Scientists estimated how many nucleated cells there were by amplifying reference gene primers. Only in-frame clones appear in the TCRdb table, and some are missing; sequencing was by immunoSEQ multiplex PCR. V, J and clone size are taken as reported in that table, and D and trimming were inferred from the DNA itself. The repertoire holds 300,000 to 400,000 clones, with around 87% as singletons. Seattle patients were enrolled during active infection and followed longitudinally. The table lists this clone with a count of one. The sequence was collected from a woman aged 55-69 years with COVID-19, enrolled during active disease. Source material: peripheral blood.

The CDR3 DNA sequence: TGTGCCAGCATCCAGGGCGGCACTGAAGCTTTCTTT. This encodes CASIQGGTEAFF. The V and J genes are TRBV2 and TRBJ1-1; weak D call: TRBD1 (5 bases). V gave up 7 bases and J gave up 4 bases, with 10 bases separating them. In germline, CDR1 is SNHLY, CDR2 FYNNEI. The CDR3 totals 12 residues.